This T cell receptor delta chain stems from a study of γδ T cells in repeated Plasmodium falciparum infection. In the study overall: Each infection was followed by sampling at 21 days, plus baseline and some pre-infection draws.

Gammadelta T cells were flow-sorted from PBMC into Vgamma9/Vdelta2+ and Vdelta2-negative populations for bulk analysis. Study-level points and caveats: Many TCRgamma sequences overlapped between individuals in stable Vgamma9/Vdelta2+ repertoires. Waves of new clonotype selection appeared after repeated controlled infections in Vdelta2-negative, largely Vdelta1+, gammadelta T cells.

Per the germline V gene, CDR1 is GEAIGNYY and CDR2 is EKD. V shed 0 bases and J 7 bases; nucleotides not matched to a gene: 30. The CDR3 contains 23 residues. As concerns this clone: Its antigen is currently unknown. Translating this DNA gives a protein that differs at residue 19 from the TCRdb one, which belongs to a much larger clone; a read error is likely, and the protein shown is this translation.

TCRdb reanalysed the multiplex PCR reads with CATT. The sample has roughly 90,000 delta-chain clones, about 1.5% seen once. The sequence came from a pool of human donors (malaria-infected and uninfected, not separated). The chain links TRDV2 to TRDJ1; TRDD3 aligns across 11 bases. The J gene, not given by TCRdb, was assigned here from a germline match of the nucleotide sequence. Sequences were obtained from gamma-delta T cells from blood. In DNA, the CDR3 is TGTGCCTGTGACACCGCCCCGGCACGTGGAGTGGGGGATACGACCTACCTACCTAGTAAACTCATCTTT. As protein: CACDTAPARGVGDTTYLPSKLIF.